Presented here are 28 T cell receptor beta chains from one specimen sequenced in a study of a mutant IDH1 vaccine in newly diagnosed glioma. Libraries were prepared by immunoSEQ multiplex PCR; TCRdb keeps only in-frame clonotypes and omits some of them. The table lists approximately 60,000 clones, over 80% of them singletons, with over 2.5% in the top ten. The sample's time point: week 47, end of study. Vaccination used 300 ug of mutant IDH1 20-mer peptide per dose, with topical imiquimod. Their target antigens are unknown. The sequencing used PBMCs, collected from a glioma patient whose treatment included an IDH1 peptide vaccine. Receptors originate from a woman between 50 and 59 years old with glioma.

The V and J genes are TRBV7-2 and TRBJ1-2; 10 bases agree with TRBD1. The germline V gene has CDR1 SGHTA and CDR2 FQGNSA. This CDR3 is built from 17 residues. V was pared by 5 bases and J by 3 bases, with 12 bases of the junction left unmatched. CDR3 region: CASSPQRGQGIDYGYTF. For the CDR3, the DNA is TGTGCCAGCAGCCCACAGAGGGGACAGGGGATTGACTATGGCTACACCTTC.

V gene TRBV6-1 combines with J gene TRBJ2-2, with 9 bases aligning to TRBD1. J lost 5 bases, V lost 4 bases, and 2 bases had no gene match. Per the germline V gene, CDR1 is MNHNS and CDR2 is SASEGT. CDR3 length equals 14 residues. CDR3 coding DNA: TGTGCCAGCAGTGGGACAGGGGAGACCGGGGAGCTGTTTTTT. The encoded protein is CASSGTGETGELFF.

V gene TRBV5-1 combines with J gene TRBJ1-2; TRBD1 is a possible D gene (6 bases). Germline CDR1 is SGHRS and CDR2 is YFSETQ. There are 13 residues in the CDR3. V shed 0 bases and J shed 8 bases, with 11 bases lying between them. The CDR3 is CASSLEGGGGYTF. CDR3 DNA: TGCGCCAGCAGCTTGGAGGGGGGCGGCGGCTACACCTTC.

V is TRBV5-6 and J is TRBJ2-3; TRBD1 or TRBD2 may be the D gene (6 bases each). V was trimmed by 3 bases and J by 0 bases, leaving 11 bases between them. Germline lookup yields CDR1 SGHDT and CDR2 YYEEEE. CDR3 length equals 15 residues. The CDR3 DNA sequence: TGTGCCAGCAGCTCCGGGGGCCTCAGCACAGATACGCAGTATTTT. It specifies CASSSGGLSTDTQYF.

CDR3 in amino acids: CASTDRQNTEAFF. In DNA, the CDR3 is TGTGCCAGTACGGACAGACAGAACACTGAAGCTTTCTTT. This chain links TRBV19 with TRBJ1-1; TRBD1 is a possible D gene (6 bases). The CDR3 runs 13 residues. V lost 7 bases, J lost 1 base, and 10 bases lay in between. In germline, CDR1 is LNHDA, CDR2 SQIVND (reference sequence).

Only a few counts were recorded for this clone. The chain uses TRBV2 and TRBJ1-2; D perhaps matches TRBD1 (5 bases). The V end lost 8 bases, the J end lost 6 bases, and 10 bases lay between the germline ends. CDR1 SNHLY and CDR2 FYNNEI come from the germline V gene. The CDR3 contains 11 residues. The CDR3 nucleotides read TGTGCCAGCGGGGGATTTAATGGCTACACCTTC. Translated, it gives CASGGFNGYTF. Supplemented by reference TRBV2 and TRBJ1-2, the full variable domain reads EPEVTQTPSHQVTQMGQEVILRCVPISNHLYFYWYRQILGQKVEFLVSFYNNEISEKSEIFDDQFSVERPDGSNFTLKIRSTKLEDSAMYFCASGGFNGYTFGSGTRLTVV.

The rearrangement joins TRBV5-8 to TRBJ1-3; no definite D call. The V gene lost 5 bases and the J gene lost 1 base, with 16 bases spanning the gap. Germline CDR1 reads SGHTS; CDR2 reads YDEGEE. The CDR3 covers 16 residues. In DNA, the CDR3 is TGTGCCAGCAGTGCTACCCTGGTAGCATCTGGAAACACCATATATTTT. The encoded protein is CASSATLVASGNTIYF.

The chain is built from TRBV28 and TRBJ1-2, with 10 nucleotides matching TRBD1. The CDR3 is made up of 15 amino acids. V gave up 7 bases and J gave up 3 bases; unmatched junction bases: 8. Germline values: CDR1 MDHEN, CDR2 SYDVKM. This CDR3 reads CASTLPGTGDYGYTF. Here the CDR3 DNA reads TGTGCCAGCACCCTTCCCGGGACAGGGGACTATGGCTACACCTTC.

Only a few counts were recorded for this clone. The chain uses TRBV28 and TRBJ1-5, with unresolved D. The germline CDR1 and CDR2 sequences are MDHEN and SYDVKM. V shed 6 bases and J shed 1 base, with 10 bases lying between them. The CDR3 totals 14 residues. The CDR3 is CASSQTLSNQPQHF. Written as DNA, the CDR3 is TGTGCCAGCAGCCAAACTTTGAGCAATCAGCCCCAGCATTTT.

V gene TRBV6-5 combines with J gene TRBJ2-7, with 8 bases aligning to TRBD1. CDR1 and CDR2 (germline): MNHEY, SVGAGI. CDR3 length: 15 amino acids. V lost 6 bases to trimming and J lost 1 base; unmatched junction nucleotides: 8. The CDR3 loop reads CASSPGQGSSYEQYF. The CDR3 region has the DNA TGTGCCAGCAGCCCCGGACAGGGAAGTTCCTACGAGCAGTACTTC.

This clone appeared once. This rearrangement joins TRBV2 to TRBJ2-3, with no clear D. The length of the CDR3 is 14 residues. CDR1 SNHLY and CDR2 FYNNEI come from the germline V gene. The V end lost 2 bases, the J end lost 5 bases, and 11 bases lay between the germline ends. The CDR3 is CASSEQLARDTQYF. CDR3 nucleotide sequence: TGTGCCAGCAGTGAACAGCTGGCTAGAGATACGCAGTATTTT.

This chain uses TRBV6-6 with TRBJ2-7; D not certain. This CDR3 comprises 15 residues. Trimming cost V 6 bases and J 4 bases, with 19 bases left between them. The germline gives CDR1 MNHNY, CDR2 SVGAGI (reference sequence). CDR3 DNA sequence: TGTGCCAGCAGCTCCACAAGACCCGGGTCGTACGAGCAGTACTTC. Its protein is CASSSTRPGSYEQYF.

The chain has TRBV7-9 and TRBJ1-5, with D unresolved. The CDR3 extends over 15 amino acids. Germline V gene data show CDR1 as SEHNR and CDR2 as FQNEAQ (reference sequence). Trimming removed 2 bases at V and 0 bases at J, with 8 bases between. The CDR3 bases are TGTGCCAGCAGCTTAAGTAAGGATAGCAATCAGCCCCAGCATTTT. It is translated as CASSLSKDSNQPQHF.

The rearrangement joins TRBV7-8 to TRBJ1-1; no definite D call. Trimming shortened V by 1 base and J by 4 bases, and 10 bases separated the two germline ends. The CDR3 has 14 residues. The V gene's germline CDR1 is SGHVS and CDR2 FQNEAQ. The CDR3 DNA follows: TGTGCCAGCAGCTTAGACGAGGATGGCACTGAAGCTTTCTTT. Encoded protein: CASSLDEDGTEAFF.

This chain links TRBV29-1 with TRBJ1-1; the D gene is possibly TRBD1 (5 bases). The germline V and J ends were trimmed by 4 bases and 0 bases, with 9 bases remaining between them. This CDR3 has 13 residues. Per germline, CDR1 SQVTM and CDR2 ANQGSEA. The CDR3 DNA reads TGCAGCGTTGTTCGGGGGATGAACACTGAAGCTTTCTTT. Encoded protein: CSVVRGMNTEAFF.

The rearrangement joins TRBV18 to TRBJ1-2; 8 nucleotides agree with TRBD1. The CDR3 is 15 residues long. The V gene end was trimmed by 3 bases and the J gene end by 3 bases; junction bases not matched to a gene: 6. Germline lookup yields CDR1 KGHSH and CDR2 LQKENI. The CDR3 spells CASSPRTGRDYGYTF. The DNA of the CDR3 is TGTGCCAGCTCACCCCGGACAGGGCGTGACTATGGCTACACCTTC.

The rearrangement links TRBV19 to TRBJ1-5; D is uncertain. The CDR3 extends over 14 amino acids. Germline loops: CDR1 LNHDA, CDR2 SQIVND (reference sequence). V lost 7 bases and J 2 bases, leaving 12 bases between the germline ends. CDR3 in amino acids: CASNNNDRNQPQHF. DNA for the CDR3: TGTGCCAGTAACAACAACGATCGCAATCAGCCCCAGCATTTT.

V usage is TRBV5-1 and J usage is TRBJ2-7; 13 bases align to TRBD2. The junction had 5 bases not matched to a gene; V was cut back by 5 bases and J by 6 bases. The CDR3 has 14 amino acids. The germline CDR1 and CDR2 sequences are SGHRS and YFSETQ. The CDR3 DNA reads as TGCGCCAGCAGACCTCGGACTAGCGGGAGCGAGCAGTACTTC. As protein: CASRPRTSGSEQYF.

The chain recombines TRBV5-5 with TRBJ2-5; 9 positions agree with TRBD1. V was pared by 5 bases and J by 5 bases, with 7 bases of the junction left unmatched. In germline, CDR1 is SGHKS, CDR2 YYEKEE (reference sequence). The CDR3 has 14 residues. DNA for the CDR3: TGTGCCAGCAGTCCCTCGACAGGGGGTGAGACCCAGTACTTC. The encoded protein is CASSPSTGGETQYF.

The gene calls are TRBV5-1 and TRBJ2-7, with D unclear. V was clipped by 2 bases and J by 5 bases, with 17 bases between them. CDR1 is SGHRS, CDR2 YFSETQ, per germline. This CDR3 spans 15 amino acids. The CDR3: CASSLSLVSAHEQYF. Here the CDR3 DNA reads TGCGCCAGCAGCTTAAGTTTAGTGTCCGCCCACGAGCAGTACTTC.

The J gene is TRBJ1-4, the V gene TRBV10-2; tentative D call: TRBD1 (6 bases). Trimming took off 7 bases at V and 7 bases at J, with 13 bases between the two ends. The CDR3 contains 13 residues. CDR1 is WSHSY and CDR2 is SAAADI in the germline V gene. The CDR3 coding sequence is TGCGCCAGCACCGCGGGGGCAGGTGAAAAACTGTTTTTT. This translates into CASTAGAGEKLFF.

CDR3 DNA sequence: TGTGCCAGCAGCCGGATACTGGACACCGGGGAGCTGTTTTTT. Its protein product is CASSRILDTGELFF. The V call is TRBV7-2, the J call TRBJ2-2; D ambiguous. Germline CDR1 is SGHTA and CDR2 is FQGNSA. The V gene lost 5 bases and the J gene lost 3 bases, with 10 bases spanning the gap. The CDR3 contains 14 residues.

This clone was recorded once. The genes are TRBV30 and TRBJ2-2; 9 bases match TRBD2. Per the germline V gene, CDR1 is GTSNPN and CDR2 is SVGIG (reference sequence). CDR3 length: 17 residues. Trimming cost V 7 bases and J 0 bases; bases outside gene matches: 12. The CDR3 sequence: CALRRTVAGANTGELFF. CDR3 sequence (DNA): TGTGCCTTACGAAGAACCGTAGCGGGGGCGAACACCGGGGAGCTGTTTTTT.

In this sample, this clone turned up a few times. CDR3 loop: CASSFGLRNTEAFF. Here the CDR3 DNA reads TGCGCCAGCAGCTTTGGGTTGAGAAACACTGAAGCTTTCTTT. This chain links TRBV5-1 with TRBJ1-1; D gene ambiguous. Trimming removed 2 bases at V and 2 bases at J, with 10 bases between. Germline CDR1 SGHRS, CDR2 YFSETQ. The CDR3 is 14 amino acids.

The chain's CDR3 is CASSPTPQGAPGNTIYF. The CDR3 nucleotides are TGTGCCAGCTCACCAACCCCACAGGGGGCGCCCGGAAACACCATATATTTT. The chain is built from TRBV18 and TRBJ1-3, with 9 bases identical to TRBD1. Germline CDR1 reads KGHSH; CDR2 reads LQKENI. The CDR3 extends over 17 amino acids. V dropped 2 bases and J dropped 4; count of bases not matched to a gene: 9.

The V gene is TRBV4-2, the J gene TRBJ1-2; D remains unclear. V was shortened by 1 base and J by 1 base, with 10 bases between the two germline ends. The germline gives CDR1 LGHNA, CDR2 YNFKEQ. This CDR3 is built from 15 residues. CDR3 in DNA: TGTGCCAGCAGCCAAGTGTCGGTTAATAACTATGGCTACACCTTC. Protein sequence: CASSQVSVNNYGYTF.

The V and J genes are TRBV14 and TRBJ2-5, with TRBD2 matching over 12 bases. V lost 1 base, J lost 7 bases, and 4 bases stayed unmatched. This CDR3 is built from 15 residues. Germline CDR1 is SGHDN and CDR2 is FVKESK. The CDR3, as DNA: TGTGCCAGCAGCCAAGCCTCTAGCGGGGGGGCGACCCAGTACTTC. It is translated as CASSQASSGGATQYF. Drawing the rest from reference TRBV14 and TRBJ2-5, the complete variable domain is EAGVTQFPSHSVIEKGQTVTLRCDPISGHDNLYWYRRVMGKEIKFLLHFVKESKQDESGMPNNRFLAERTGGTYSTLKVQPAELEDSGVYFCASSQASSGGATQYFGPGTRLLVL.

This clone appeared a few times. J is TRBJ2-3 and V is TRBV7-6; the D is unclear. Trimming removed 2 bases from V and 5 bases from J, with 14 bases in between. CDR1 is SGHVS and CDR2 is FNYEAQ in the germline V gene. The length of the CDR3 is 15 residues. DNA for the CDR3: TGTGCCAGCAGCTTACCAAGTGGGTCTAGAGATACGCAGTATTTT. It is translated as CASSLPSGSRDTQYF.